Following are 22 T cell receptor beta chains from one sample sequenced in a study of T cells in Graves' hyperthyroidism and ophthalmopathy (dated by TCRdb to about 2019). Libraries were made using multiplex PCR. Sequenced on an Illumina HiSeq 2000. TCR beta CDR3 regions were amplified from RNA transcripts. A first-round RT-PCR of the TCR CDR3 used the HTBI primer set with the Qiagen OneStep RT-PCR kit. The public reads were quality trimmed at Q25 with fastp and then assembled into clones with MiXCR by TCRdb, keeping productive beta chains. For every CDR3 protein sequence, its rows merge into one entry that carries the most common genes and DNA. The sample records over 250,000 distinct CDR3 sequences, roughly 13% of which are singletons. Approximately 35% of the sample goes to the ten largest clones. The sample consisted of blood. These receptors were collected from a woman aged 35 to 49 with Graves' ophthalmopathy.

This clonotype was detected many times. One end of the junction fails to match germline, which may point to a read error. This rearrangement joins TRBV7-7 to TRBJ2-2, with D possibly being TRBD1 (6 bases). CDR1 SSHAT and CDR2 FNYEAQ come from the germline V gene (reference sequence). This CDR3 has 13 amino acids. The CDR3 sequence: CASSFTGSGELFF. The CDR3, as DNA: TGTGCTAGCAGCTTCACAGGGTCCGGGGAGCTGTTTTTT. Supplemented by reference TRBV7-7 and TRBJ2-2, the full variable domain reads GAGVSQSPRYKVTKRGQDVTLRCDPISSHATLYWYQQALGQGPEFLTYFNYEAQPDKSGLPSDRFSAERPEGSISTLTIQRTEQRDSAMYRCASSFTGSGELFFGEGSRLTVL.

This clonotype was counted many times. The V call is TRBV28, the J call TRBJ2-7; 11 nucleotides match TRBD2. The CDR3 consists of 14 residues. The junction had 2 bases not matched to a gene; V was cut back by 6 bases and J by 1 base. CDR1 and CDR2 from the germline V gene are MDHEN and SYDVKM. CDR3 coding DNA: TGTGCCAGCAGGGGGACTAGCGGTTCCTACGAGCAGTACTTC. Its protein is CASRGTSGSYEQYF.

This chain joins TRBV7-8 and TRBJ1-2; D not resolved. The V and J ends lost 5 bases and 4 bases respectively, with 8 bases between them. The CDR3 has 12 amino acids. Germline V gene lookup returns CDR1 SGHVS and CDR2 FQNEAQ. The chain's CDR3 is CASSPRLYGYTF. The CDR3 DNA reads as TGTGCCAGCAGCCCCAGGCTCTATGGCTACACCTTC.

This clonotype was found many times. The chain employs TRBV3-1 and TRBJ1-1; 9 bases are shared with TRBD1. The CDR3 has 14 amino acids. The germline CDR1 and CDR2 sequences are LGHDT and YNNKEL (reference sequence). After removal of 2 bases from V and 3 bases from J, the junction contained 1 base not matched to a gene. This chain's CDR3 is CASSQWTGDTEAFF. DNA of the CDR3: TGTGCCAGCAGCCAATGGACAGGGGACACTGAAGCTTTCTTT. Looking up the rest from reference TRBV3-1 and TRBJ1-1 gives the full variable domain: DTAVSQTPKYLVTQMGNDKSIKCEQNLGHDTMYWYKQDSKKFLKIMFSYNNKELIINETVPNRFSPKSPDKAHLNLHINSLELGDSAVYFCASSQWTGDTEAFFGQGTRLTVV.

This chain connects TRBV18 to TRBJ1-4; 8 nucleotides line up with TRBD1. The germline V gene has CDR1 KGHSH and CDR2 LQKENI. The CDR3 totals 13 residues. With V trimmed by 6 bases and J by 8 bases, 5 bases remained unmatched. CDR3 in amino acids: CASSRGQDEKLFF. The CDR3 DNA is TGTGCCAGCTCGAGGGGACAGGACGAAAAACTGTTTTTT.

J is TRBJ2-3 and V is TRBV3-1; 11 nucleotides align to TRBD2. From germline, CDR1 is LGHDT and CDR2 YNNKEL (reference sequence). The junction had 7 bases not matched to a gene; V was cut back by 1 base and J by 1 base. The CDR3 is made up of 18 amino acids. The CDR3 sequence is CASSQGTLAGGGTDTQYF. CDR3 sequence (DNA): TGTGCCAGCAGCCAAGGAACTCTAGCGGGGGGCGGCACAGATACGCAGTATTTT.

This clonotype was recorded many times. The V and J genes are TRBV29-1 and TRBJ2-3; D is unclear. The CDR3 loop spans 14 amino acids. Germline V gene sequence: CDR1 SQVTM, CDR2 ANQGSEA. V lost 3 bases, J lost 5 bases, and 15 bases lay in between. DNA for the CDR3: TGCAGCGTTGACAGCCGACCTGGCGGAGATACGCAGTATTTT. It is translated as CSVDSRPGGDTQYF.

This clonotype was counted between two and nine times. The chain couples TRBV20-1 to TRBJ1-5, with a tentative D call TRBD1 (6 bases). In germline, CDR1 is DFQATT, CDR2 SNEGSKA (reference sequence). V gave up 4 bases and J gave up 4 bases, with 17 bases separating them. The CDR3 covers 15 residues. In nucleotides, the CDR3 is TGCAGTGCTAAAGTTCAGGACAGCCCAAATCAGCCCCAGCATTTT. Protein product: CSAKVQDSPNQPQHF.

This clonotype has a count of ten or more. This chain uses TRBV20-1 with TRBJ2-3; 7 nucleotides agree with TRBD1. With 4 bases clipped from V and 0 bases from J, the junction kept 7 bases outside the gene matches. The CDR3 consists of 15 residues. Germline loops: CDR1 DFQATT, CDR2 SNEGSKA (reference sequence). The CDR3 region is CSAMGQRHSTDTQYF. The CDR3 region has the DNA TGCAGTGCTATGGGACAGAGACATAGCACAGATACGCAGTATTTT.

This clonotype occurred many times. The V call is TRBV28, the J call TRBJ1-4, with 7 nucleotides matching TRBD1. Germline loops: CDR1 MDHEN, CDR2 SYDVKM. With V trimmed by 2 bases and J by 7 bases, 4 bases remained unmatched. The CDR3 loop spans 14 amino acids. CDR3 residues: CASSLTYRGEKLFF. DNA for the CDR3: TGTGCCAGCAGTTTAACGTACAGGGGTGAAAAACTGTTTTTT.

V gene TRBV6-2 or TRBV6-3 combines with J gene TRBJ1-4, with D tentatively TRBD1 (5 bases). From germline, CDR1 is MNHEY and CDR2 SVGEGT. Trimming took off 6 bases at V and 7 bases at J, with 15 bases between the two ends. The CDR3 loop spans 14 amino acids. The CDR3 bases are TGTGCCAGCAGACTCCAGGGAGTTGCTGAAAAACTGTTTTTT. Amino acid sequence: CASRLQGVAEKLFF.

V is TRBV27 and J is TRBJ1-3; D remains ambiguous. Germline CDR1 is MNHEY and CDR2 is SMNVEV (reference sequence). This CDR3 spans 13 amino acids. V was pared by 7 bases and J by 2 bases, with 9 bases between. This CDR3 reads CASKAGAGNTIYF. CDR3 DNA: TGTGCCAGCAAAGCCGGGGCTGGAAACACCATATATTTT.

CDR3 residues: CASRTRSGTGANVLTF. The CDR3 nucleotides are TGTGCCAGCAGGACGCGATCAGGGACTGGGGCCAACGTCCTGACTTTC. The chain couples TRBV6-2 or TRBV6-3 to TRBJ2-6; a possible D gene is TRBD1 (5 bases). Trimming stripped 6 bases from V and 2 bases from J, with 14 bases between. The CDR3 is made up of 16 amino acids. CDR1 is MNHEY and CDR2 is SVGEGT in the germline V gene.

This clonotype appeared a few times. This sequence joins TRBV29-1 and TRBJ2-2; D may be TRBD2 (6 bases). Per germline, CDR1 SQVTM and CDR2 ANQGSEA. This CDR3 spans 13 amino acids. The V and J ends lost 5 bases and 9 bases respectively, with 16 bases between them. The CDR3 protein is CSVQTGAQRELFF. The CDR3 nucleotides read TGCAGCGTTCAAACGGGAGCTCAAAGGGAGCTGTTTTTT.

This chain connects TRBV6-1 to TRBJ2-4, with D possibly matching TRBD2 (6 bases). Per the germline V gene, CDR1 is MNHNS and CDR2 is SASEGT. Trimming stripped 6 bases from V and 2 bases from J, with 11 bases between. CDR3 length: 14 residues. For the CDR3, the DNA is TGTGCCAGCAGCCCGGGACTCCCCAAAAACATTCAGTACTTC. It encodes CASSPGLPKNIQYF.

This clonotype was recorded at least ten times. The gene calls are TRBV6-1 and TRBJ2-1, with D perhaps TRBD1 or TRBD2 (5 bases each). This CDR3 comprises 16 residues. Germline V gene data show CDR1 as MNHNS and CDR2 as SASEGT. The V end was cut by 3 bases, the J end by 8 bases, with 20 bases between. CDR3 amino acids: CASSEGTNYKIDEQFF. The CDR3 nucleotides read TGTGCCAGCAGTGAGGGGACCAATTATAAGATCGATGAGCAGTTCTTC.

J is TRBJ1-2 and V is TRBV10-1; TRBD1 is a possible D gene (6 bases). V was clipped by 2 bases and J by 4 bases, with 8 bases between them. The CDR3 contains 13 residues. Germline V gene sequence: CDR1 WNHNN, CDR2 SYGVQD (reference sequence). The CDR3 loop is CASSETGAYGYTF. CDR3 nucleotides: TGCGCCAGCAGTGAGACGGGGGCCTATGGCTACACCTTC.

This chain links TRBV3-1 with TRBJ1-4; TRBD1 agrees at 9 bases. Germline assignment: CDR1 LGHDT and CDR2 YNNKEL (reference sequence). The CDR3 length is 18 residues. V trimming: 2 bases; J trimming: 5 bases; junction bases outside the gene matches: 12. CDR3 sequence: CASSQSSWDRAANEKLFF. CDR3 bases: TGTGCCAGCAGCCAATCAAGTTGGGACAGGGCAGCGAATGAAAAACTGTTTTTT.

A few counts support this clonotype. J is TRBJ1-1 and V is TRBV7-9, with 8 bases aligning to TRBD1. With 6 bases clipped from V and 6 bases from J, the junction kept 3 bases outside the gene matches. The CDR3 extends over 12 amino acids. Germline CDR1 reads SEHNR; CDR2 reads FQNEAQ (reference sequence). In DNA form, the CDR3 reads TGTGCCAGCAGTTTGACAGGGGCTGAAGCTTTCTTT. Amino acids: CASSLTGAEAFF. The variable domain in full, with the rest retrieved from reference TRBV7-9 and TRBJ1-1, is DTGVSQNPRHKITKRGQNVTFRCDPISEHNRLYWYRQTLGQGPEFLTYFQNEAQLEKSRLLSDRFSAERPKGSFSTLEIQRTEQGDSAMYLCASSLTGAEAFFGQGTRLTVV.

This clonotype was recorded at least ten times. CDR3 sequence: CASSLVRTNYGYTF. The CDR3 DNA sequence: TGTGCCAGCAGCTTAGTCAGGACTAACTATGGCTACACCTTC. The chain recombines TRBV7-9 with TRBJ1-2; D gene unclear. CDR3 length equals 14 residues. V was trimmed by 1 base and J by 0 bases, leaving 6 bases between them. Per germline, CDR1 SEHNR and CDR2 FQNEAQ (reference sequence).

This clonotype was observed many times. The chain combines TRBV7-2 with TRBJ2-5, with 10 bases that match TRBD1. This CDR3 is built from 16 residues. Germline CDR1 is SGHTA and CDR2 is FQGNSA. V was clipped by 3 bases and J by 7 bases; unmatched bases: 11. CDR3 DNA: TGTGCCAGCAGCTTGGAGCCGGGACAGGGGCGGGGGACCCAGTACTTC. It specifies CASSLEPGQGRGTQYF.

A remark on this clonotype: A much larger clone sits a single nucleotide away, making a read error possible. The chain combines TRBV7-9 with TRBJ2-1; unclear D gene. The CDR3 has 14 amino acids. Trimming stripped 4 bases from V and 8 bases from J, with 15 bases between. CDR1 is SEHNR, CDR2 FQNEAQ, per germline (reference sequence). In nucleotides, the CDR3 is TGTGCCAGCAGCTCAAATGTCCCCTGGGATGAGCAGTTCTTC. Its translation is CASSSNVPWDEQFF.